This TCR beta chain stems from a study of T-cell reconstitution after alpha-beta-depleted transplantation in children. At least ten counts were recorded for this clonotype. V lost 1 base and J 4 bases, leaving 11 bases between the germline ends. The CDR3 covers 14 residues. CDR1 SGHRS and CDR2 YFSETQ come from the germline V gene. Preparing the TCRbeta library involved the use of unique molecular identifiers. TCRdb reprocessed the PCR reads via MiXCR and lists one record per CDR3 protein. This table holds tens of thousands of distinct CDR3 sequences, approximately 7.3% found once. The chain recombines TRBV5-1 with TRBJ1-1; possible D gene TRBD1, 6 bases. Source: PBMCs from the stem cell graft donor, taken from the stem cell graft. The clonotype was recovered from a human donor who donated a stem cell graft to a child with acute lymphoblastic leukemia. The CDR3 region is CASSLIGGPTEAFF. In DNA, the CDR3 is TGCGCCAGCAGCTTGATTGGGGGGCCCACTGAAGCTTTCTTT.